This T cell receptor (beta chain) stems from a study of cytomegalovirus exposure and HLA in healthy donors. Profiling relied on immunoSEQ multiplex PCR, and the TCRdb table lists in-frame clones only, not all of them. Of about 220,000 clones listed, approximately 90% are singletons. Notes on this clone: What it recognizes is unknown.

Germline V gene data show CDR1 as MDHEN and CDR2 as SYDVKM. Trimming stripped 1 base from V and 2 bases from J, with 12 bases between. CDR3 size: 15 residues. General study results and limits: There were some public TCRs occurring in many donors, but most TCR sequences were rare. There were a few CMV-associated chains whose specificity for CMV antigens was confirmed in vitro.

The gene calls are TRBV28 and TRBJ2-7; D unclear. The TCR sequence derives from a man between 18 and 35 years old in good health and CMV-seronegative. The sample comprised PBMCs. DNA of the CDR3: TGTGCCAGCAGTTTATTGGTAGTCCCTACCTACGAGCAGTACTTC. Translated, it gives CASSLLVVPTYEQYF.